What follows are 13 T cell receptor beta chains derived from one specimen sequenced in a study of T cell changes during pregnancy in multiple sclerosis. Clones were read by immunoSEQ multiplex PCR, and TCRdb kept only the in-frame ones, dropping some. The sample lists tens of thousands of clones, 90% to 95% seen once, with roughly 1% in the top ten. The material was peripheral blood, obtained in the first trimester of pregnancy. These receptors all stem from a female donor with multiple sclerosis, enrolled in a pregnancy study.

V is TRBV18 and J is TRBJ2-1; TRBD2 aligns across 10 bases. Germline CDR1 KGHSH, CDR2 LQKENI. This CDR3 is built from 15 residues. The V segment lost 1 base and the J segment 8 bases; nucleotides outside the gene matches: 5. CDR3 protein: CASSPLAGGVDEQFF. CDR3 nucleotide sequence: TGTGCCAGCTCACCACTAGCGGGAGGTGTGGATGAGCAGTTCTTC.

The chain links TRBV14 to TRBJ1-3; perhaps TRBD1 as D (6 bases). The CDR3 extends over 18 amino acids. Germline V gene data show CDR1 as SGHDN and CDR2 as FVKESK. The ends were cut back, 1 base at V and 0 bases at J, with 16 bases in the middle. CDR3 DNA: TGTGCCAGCAGCCAAGGCCCGGACAGCCGTTACTCTGGAAACACCATATATTTT. Amino acid sequence: CASSQGPDSRYSGNTIYF.

The chain employs TRBV13 and TRBJ2-3; 10 bases match TRBD2. CDR3 length: 16 amino acids. The V segment lost 5 bases and the J segment 2 bases; nucleotides outside the gene matches: 7. CDR1 and CDR2 from the germline V gene are PRHDT and FYEKMQ (reference sequence). CDR3 residues: CASSLKRGGTTDTQYF. The CDR3, as DNA: TGTGCCAGCAGCCTAAAGCGGGGGGGAACCACAGATACGCAGTATTTT.

The genes are TRBV15 and TRBJ1-5; 7 bases are a match to TRBD1. Germline V gene sequence: CDR1 LNHNV, CDR2 YYDKDF (reference sequence). CDR3 size: 14 residues. V was clipped by 5 bases and J by 0 bases; unmatched bases: 1. This CDR3 reads CATSRTGSNQPQHF. As DNA, the CDR3 is TGTGCCACCAGCCGGACAGGTAGCAATCAGCCCCAGCATTTT.

The chain uses TRBV19 and TRBJ1-2, with 10 bases fitting TRBD1. The CDR3 extends over 13 amino acids. The ends lost 5 bases at V and 3 bases at J; junction bases unmatched: 0. Germline V CDR1 and CDR2: LNHDA, SQIVND (reference sequence). DNA for the CDR3: TGTGCCAGTAGTGGGACAGGGGACTATGGCTACACCTTC. This codes for CASSGTGDYGYTF. The full variable domain, its missing parts supplied by reference TRBV19 and TRBJ1-2, is DGGITQSPKYLFRKEGQNVTLSCEQNLNHDAMYWYRQDPGQGLRLIYYSQIVNDFQKGDIAEGYSVSREKKESFPLTVTSAQKNPTAFYLCASSGTGDYGYTFGSGTRLTVV.

The chain joins TRBV6-1 to TRBJ2-2, with TRBD2 identical over 12 bases. V lost 3 bases, J lost 6 bases, and 5 bases stayed unmatched. This CDR3 has 16 amino acids. Germline V CDR1 and CDR2: MNHNS, SASEGT. As DNA, the CDR3 is TGTGCCAGCAGTGACCCACTAGCGGGAGGTCCCGGGGAGCTGTTTTTT. Encoded protein: CASSDPLAGGPGELFF.

The CDR3 here is CASSSGLAGNTIYF. The CDR3 bases are TGCGCCAGCAGCAGCGGGCTCGCGGGAAACACCATATATTTT. The rearrangement links TRBV5-1 to TRBJ1-3; D remains unclear. In germline, CDR1 is SGHRS, CDR2 YFSETQ. Trimming left V 4 bases short and J 4 bases short, with 12 bases between. This CDR3 contains 14 residues. Full variable domain (outside the CDR3, taken from reference TRBV5-1 and TRBJ1-3): KAGVTQTPRYLIKTRGQQVTLSCSPISGHRSVSWYQQTPGQGLQFLFEYFSETQRNKGNFPGRFSGRQFSNSRSEMNVSTLELGDSALYLCASSSGLAGNTIYFGEGSWLTVV.

This clone has only one observation. The chain has TRBV4-2 and TRBJ2-3; 10 bases align to TRBD2. This CDR3 has 16 amino acids. With V trimmed by 0 bases and J by 1 base, 1 base remained unmatched. CDR1 is LGHNA and CDR2 is YNFKEQ in the germline V gene. CDR3: CASSQDLAGGTDTQYF. CDR3 nucleotides: TGTGCCAGCAGCCAAGATCTAGCGGGGGGCACAGATACGCAGTATTTT.

The rearrangement links TRBV11-2 to TRBJ2-2; TRBD2 matches 9 bases. V lost 2 bases and J lost 4; bases outside the gene matches: 5. The CDR3 runs to 16 residues. Germline V gives CDR1 SGHAT, CDR2 FQNNGV. In nucleotides, the CDR3 is TGTGCCAGCAGCTTAAGAATAGCGGGGGTCACCGGGGAGCTGTTTTTT. Translation gives CASSLRIAGVTGELFF. Full variable domain (missing parts from reference TRBV11-2 and TRBJ2-2): EAGVAQSPRYKIIEKRQSVAFWCNPISGHATLYWYQQILGQGPKLLIQFQNNGVVDDSQLPKDRFSAERLKGVDSTLKIQPAKLEDSAVYLCASSLRIAGVTGELFFGEGSRLTVL.

The chain couples TRBV5-1 to TRBJ2-2, with D perhaps TRBD2 (5 bases). This CDR3 is built from 17 residues. CDR1 and CDR2 from the germline V gene are SGHRS and YFSETQ. V was cut by 3 bases and J by 1 base, with 16 bases left in between. The CDR3 DNA reads TGCGCCAGCAGCTACCTGGCCCCTAGCAGGAACACCGGGGAGCTGTTTTTT. This encodes CASSYLAPSRNTGELFF. The variable domain in full, with the rest retrieved from reference TRBV5-1 and TRBJ2-2, is KAGVTQTPRYLIKTRGQQVTLSCSPISGHRSVSWYQQTPGQGLQFLFEYFSETQRNKGNFPGRFSGRQFSNSRSEMNVSTLELGDSALYLCASSYLAPSRNTGELFFGEGSRLTVL.

A remark on this clone: Other nucleotide sequences in the sample specify the same CDR3. The chain is built from TRBV5-1 and TRBJ1-1; D remains unclear. V lost 0 bases and J 4 bases, leaving 10 bases between the germline ends. Per germline, CDR1 SGHRS and CDR2 YFSETQ. The CDR3 has 14 amino acids. CDR3 bases: TGCGCCAGCAGCTTGGAGGGAGAGGGCACTGAAGCTTTCTTT. This gives the protein CASSLEGEGTEAFF.

The chain uses TRBV2 and TRBJ1-6; tentative D call: TRBD1 (5 bases). The CDR3 covers 13 residues. Germline loops: CDR1 SNHLY, CDR2 FYNNEI. With 4 bases removed from V and 9 bases from J, the gap between germline ends came to 10 bases. This chain's CDR3 is CASSGQGPSPLHF. DNA for the CDR3: TGTGCCAGCAGTGGTCAGGGTCCTTCACCCCTCCACTTT. Based on the CDR3 plus reference TRBV2 and TRBJ1-6, the full variable domain is EPEVTQTPSHQVTQMGQEVILRCVPISNHLYFYWYRQILGQKVEFLVSFYNNEISEKSEIFDDQFSVERPDGSNFTLKIRSTKLEDSAMYFCASSGQGPSPLHFGNGTRLTVT.

The gene calls are TRBV7-2 and TRBJ1-3; D gene unclear. Germline CDR1 is SGHTA and CDR2 is FQGNSA. V was trimmed by 0 bases and J by 2 bases, leaving 5 bases between them. The length of the CDR3 is 14 residues. The CDR3 protein is CASSLAITGNTIYF. In DNA, the CDR3 is TGTGCCAGCAGCTTAGCTATAACTGGAAACACCATATATTTT.